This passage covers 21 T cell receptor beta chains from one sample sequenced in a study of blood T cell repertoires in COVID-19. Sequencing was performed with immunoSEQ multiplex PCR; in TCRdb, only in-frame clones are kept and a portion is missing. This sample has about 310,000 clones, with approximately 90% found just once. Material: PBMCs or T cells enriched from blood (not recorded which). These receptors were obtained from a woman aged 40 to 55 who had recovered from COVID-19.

The CDR3 coding sequence is TGTGCCAGTAGTCGGGACAGGGGGAATCAGCCCCAGCATTTT. This translates into CASSRDRGNQPQHF. This chain uses TRBV19 with TRBJ1-5; 11 positions match TRBD1. With V trimmed by 5 bases and J by 4 bases, 1 base remained unmatched. Per germline, CDR1 LNHDA and CDR2 SQIVND (reference sequence). The CDR3 covers 14 residues. The variable domain in full, with the rest retrieved from reference TRBV19 and TRBJ1-5, is DGGITQSPKYLFRKEGQNVTLSCEQNLNHDAMYWYRQDPGQGLRLIYYSQIVNDFQKGDIAEGYSVSREKKESFPLTVTSAQKNPTAFYLCASSRDRGNQPQHFGDGTRLSIL.

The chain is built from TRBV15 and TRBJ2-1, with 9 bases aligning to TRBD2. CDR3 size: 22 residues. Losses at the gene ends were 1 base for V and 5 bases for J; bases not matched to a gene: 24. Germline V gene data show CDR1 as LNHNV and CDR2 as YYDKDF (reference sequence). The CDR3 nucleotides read TGTGCCACCAGCAGAGCTAGAACCCCTACTAGCGGGCCACTCTACACAGACAATGAGCAGTTCTTC. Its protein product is CATSRARTPTSGPLYTDNEQFF.

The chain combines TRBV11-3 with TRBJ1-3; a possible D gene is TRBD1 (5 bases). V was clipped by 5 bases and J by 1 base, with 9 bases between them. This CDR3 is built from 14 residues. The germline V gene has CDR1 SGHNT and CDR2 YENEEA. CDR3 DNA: TGTGCCAGCAGCAATCCAGGGTCTGGAAACACCATATATTTT. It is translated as CASSNPGSGNTIYF.

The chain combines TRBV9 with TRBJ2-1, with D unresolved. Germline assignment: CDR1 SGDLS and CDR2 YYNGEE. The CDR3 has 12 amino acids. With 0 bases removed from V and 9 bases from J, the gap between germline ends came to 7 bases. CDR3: CASSVVSTEQFF. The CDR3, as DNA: TGTGCCAGCAGCGTAGTTAGCACTGAGCAGTTCTTC.

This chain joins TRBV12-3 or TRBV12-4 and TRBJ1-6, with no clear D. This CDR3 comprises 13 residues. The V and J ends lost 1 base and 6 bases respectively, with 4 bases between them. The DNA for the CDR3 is TGTGCCAGCAGTTTAGACATTAATTCACCCCTCCACTTT. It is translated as CASSLDINSPLHF.

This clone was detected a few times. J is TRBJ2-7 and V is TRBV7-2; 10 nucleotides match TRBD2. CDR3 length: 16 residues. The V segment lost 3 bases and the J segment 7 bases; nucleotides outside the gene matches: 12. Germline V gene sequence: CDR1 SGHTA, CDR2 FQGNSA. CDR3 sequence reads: CASSLDGAGGPGEQYF. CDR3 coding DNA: TGTGCCAGCAGCTTGGATGGAGCGGGAGGGCCGGGGGAGCAGTACTTC.

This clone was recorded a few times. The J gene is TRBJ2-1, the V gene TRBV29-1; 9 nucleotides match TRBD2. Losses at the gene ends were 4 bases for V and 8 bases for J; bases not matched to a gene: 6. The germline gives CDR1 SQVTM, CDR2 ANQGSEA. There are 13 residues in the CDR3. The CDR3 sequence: CSVASGGLDEQFF. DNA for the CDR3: TGCAGCGTTGCGAGCGGGGGGCTCGATGAGCAGTTCTTC.

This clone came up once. The chain's CDR3 is CASSLVGSDSYNEQFF. For the CDR3, the DNA is TGTGCCAGCAGCTTAGTAGGGAGCGACTCCTACAATGAGCAGTTCTTC. The gene calls are TRBV7-8 and TRBJ2-1, with D tentatively TRBD2 (5 bases). Germline values: CDR1 SGHVS, CDR2 FQNEAQ. This CDR3 contains 16 residues. The germline V and J ends were trimmed by 1 base and 0 bases, with 10 bases remaining between them.

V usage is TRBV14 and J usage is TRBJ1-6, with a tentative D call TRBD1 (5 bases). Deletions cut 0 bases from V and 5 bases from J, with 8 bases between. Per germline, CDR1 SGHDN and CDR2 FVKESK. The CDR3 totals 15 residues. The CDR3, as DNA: TGTGCCAGCAGCCAAGATGTAGGGGATAATTCACCCCTCCACTTT. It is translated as CASSQDVGDNSPLHF. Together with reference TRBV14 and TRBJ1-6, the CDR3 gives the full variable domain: EAGVTQFPSHSVIEKGQTVTLRCDPISGHDNLYWYRRVMGKEIKFLLHFVKESKQDESGMPNNRFLAERTGGTYSTLKVQPAELEDSGVYFCASSQDVGDNSPLHFGNGTRLTVT.

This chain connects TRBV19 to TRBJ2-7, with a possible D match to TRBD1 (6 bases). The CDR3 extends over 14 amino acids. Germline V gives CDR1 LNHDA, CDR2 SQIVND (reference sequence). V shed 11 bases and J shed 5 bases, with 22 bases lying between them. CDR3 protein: CAGLRTVPVDEQYF. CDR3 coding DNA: TGTGCCGGGTTACGGACAGTCCCCGTCGACGAGCAGTACTTC.

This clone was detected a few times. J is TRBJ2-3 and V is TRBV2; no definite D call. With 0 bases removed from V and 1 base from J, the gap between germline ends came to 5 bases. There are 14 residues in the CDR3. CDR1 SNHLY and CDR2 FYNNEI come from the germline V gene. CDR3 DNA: TGTGCCAGCAGTGAAGCTAGTGGCACAGATACGCAGTATTTT. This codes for CASSEASGTDTQYF.

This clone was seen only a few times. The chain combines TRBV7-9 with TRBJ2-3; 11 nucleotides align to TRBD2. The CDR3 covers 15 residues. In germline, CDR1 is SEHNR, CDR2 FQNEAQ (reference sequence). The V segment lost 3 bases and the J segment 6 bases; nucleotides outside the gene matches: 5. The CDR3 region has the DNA TGTGCCAGCAGCTTTAGCGGGAGGGCGGGGGATACGCAGTATTTT. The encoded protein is CASSFSGRAGDTQYF.

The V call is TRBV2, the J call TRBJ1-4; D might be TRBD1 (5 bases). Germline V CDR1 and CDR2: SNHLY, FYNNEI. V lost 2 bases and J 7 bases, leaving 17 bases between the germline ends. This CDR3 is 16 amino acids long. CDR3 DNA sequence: TGTGCCAGCAGTGAAAATTCGGCAGGGATCGGTGAAAAACTGTTTTTT. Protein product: CASSENSAGIGEKLFF.

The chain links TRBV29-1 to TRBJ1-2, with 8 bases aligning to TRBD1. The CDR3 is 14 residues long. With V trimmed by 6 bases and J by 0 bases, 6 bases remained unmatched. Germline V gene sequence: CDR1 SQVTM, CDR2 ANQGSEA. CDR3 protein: CSVRGQAANYGYTF. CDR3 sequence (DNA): TGCAGCGTGAGGGGACAGGCAGCTAACTATGGCTACACCTTC.

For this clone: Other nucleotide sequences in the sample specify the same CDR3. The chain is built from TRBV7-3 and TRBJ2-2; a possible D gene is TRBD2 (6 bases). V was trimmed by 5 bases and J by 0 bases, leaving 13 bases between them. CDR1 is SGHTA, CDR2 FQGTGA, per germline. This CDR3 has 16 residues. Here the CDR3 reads CASSLAGGTNTGELFF. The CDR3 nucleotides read TGTGCCAGCAGCCTAGCCGGCGGGACGAACACCGGGGAGCTGTTTTTT.

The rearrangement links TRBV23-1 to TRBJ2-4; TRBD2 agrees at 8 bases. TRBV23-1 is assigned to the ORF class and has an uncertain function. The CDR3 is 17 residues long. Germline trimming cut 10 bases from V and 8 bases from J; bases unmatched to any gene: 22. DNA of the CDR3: TGCGCCACGTACCTCAAACCGCATCGAGGGCGGGGGGACATTCAGTACTTC. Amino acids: CATYLKPHRGRGDIQYF.

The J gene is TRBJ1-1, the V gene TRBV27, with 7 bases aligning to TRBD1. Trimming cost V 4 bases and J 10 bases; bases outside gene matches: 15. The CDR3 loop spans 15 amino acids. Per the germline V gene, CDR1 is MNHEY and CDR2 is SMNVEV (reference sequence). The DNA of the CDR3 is TGTGCCAGCAGTTCTGCCGGGACAGAAAATAGGGGAGCTTTCTTT. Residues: CASSSAGTENRGAFF.

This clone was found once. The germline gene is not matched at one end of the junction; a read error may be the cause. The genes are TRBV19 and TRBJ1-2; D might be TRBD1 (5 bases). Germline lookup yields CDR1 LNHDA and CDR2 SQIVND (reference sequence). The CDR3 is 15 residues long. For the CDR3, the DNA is TGTGCCAGTAGTATAAGGAGGGACCCGAACTATGGCTGCACCTTC. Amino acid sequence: CASSIRRDPNYGCTF.

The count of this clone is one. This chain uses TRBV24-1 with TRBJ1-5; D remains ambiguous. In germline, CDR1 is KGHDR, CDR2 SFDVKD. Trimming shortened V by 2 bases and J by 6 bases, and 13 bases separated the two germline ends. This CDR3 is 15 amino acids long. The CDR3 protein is CATSDSRTSAQPQHF. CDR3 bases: TGTGCCACCAGTGATTCCCGGACTTCTGCTCAGCCCCAGCATTTT.

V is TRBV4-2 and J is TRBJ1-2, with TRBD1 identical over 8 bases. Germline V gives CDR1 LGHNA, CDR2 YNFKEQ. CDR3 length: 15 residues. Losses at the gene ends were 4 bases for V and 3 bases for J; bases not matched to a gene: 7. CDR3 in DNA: TGTGCCAGCAGCCCGGGACAGGAAAGGGACTATGGCTACACCTTC. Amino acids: CASSPGQERDYGYTF.

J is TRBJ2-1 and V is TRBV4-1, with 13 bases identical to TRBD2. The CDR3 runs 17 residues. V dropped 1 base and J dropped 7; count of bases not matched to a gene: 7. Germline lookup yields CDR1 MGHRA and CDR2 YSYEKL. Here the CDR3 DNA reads TGCGCCAGCAGCCAAGCTCAACGGACTAGCGGGAGAAATGAGCAGTTCTTC. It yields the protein CASSQAQRTSGRNEQFF.